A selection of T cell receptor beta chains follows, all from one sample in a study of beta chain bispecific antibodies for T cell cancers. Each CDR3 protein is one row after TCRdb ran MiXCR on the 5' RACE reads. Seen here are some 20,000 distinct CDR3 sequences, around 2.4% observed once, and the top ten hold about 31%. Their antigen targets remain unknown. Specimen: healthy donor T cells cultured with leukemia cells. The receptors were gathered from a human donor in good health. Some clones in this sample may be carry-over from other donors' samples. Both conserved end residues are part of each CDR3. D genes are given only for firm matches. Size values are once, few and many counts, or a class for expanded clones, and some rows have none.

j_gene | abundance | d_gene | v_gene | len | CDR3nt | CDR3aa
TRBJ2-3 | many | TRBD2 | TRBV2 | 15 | TGTGCCAGCAGGACTGAGGCGGGGGGGCTAGATACGCAGTATTTT | CASRTEAGGLDTQYF
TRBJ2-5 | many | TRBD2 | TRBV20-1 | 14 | TGCAGTGCTAGAGGTAGCGGGGGGCCGGAGACCCAGTACTTC | CSARGSGGPETQYF
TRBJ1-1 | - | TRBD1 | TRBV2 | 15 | TGTGCCAGCAGTGGTCAGGGGGCGAAGGACACTGAAGCTTTCTTT | CASSGQGAKDTEAFF
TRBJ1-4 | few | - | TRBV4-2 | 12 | TGTGCCAGCAGCCAAGAGAGGGGGGACTTGTTTTTT | CASSQERGDLFF
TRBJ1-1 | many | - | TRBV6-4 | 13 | TGTGCCAGCAGTATTCGTATGAACACTGAAGCTTTCTTT | CASSIRMNTEAFF
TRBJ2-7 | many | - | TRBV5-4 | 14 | TGTGCCAGCACCTGGGGCCCGGGGGTGCGCGAGCAGTACTTC | CASTWGPGVREQYF
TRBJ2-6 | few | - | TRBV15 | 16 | TGTGCCACCAGCGCGAACCACGGCTCTGGGGCCAACGTCCTGACTTTC | CATSANHGSGANVLTF
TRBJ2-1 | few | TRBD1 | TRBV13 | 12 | TGTGCCAGCAGCTCGACAGGGTATGAGCAGTTCTTC | CASSSTGYEQFF
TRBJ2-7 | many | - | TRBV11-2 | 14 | TGTGCCAGCAGCCTGACGGTAGCAAGCGACGAGCAGTACTTC | CASSLTVASDEQYF
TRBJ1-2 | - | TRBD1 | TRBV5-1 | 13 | TGCGCCAGCAGCATCGGGACAGGGGACGGCTACACCTTC | CASSIGTGDGYTF
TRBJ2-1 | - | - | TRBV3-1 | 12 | TGTGCCAGCAGCCATACAGGGAATGAGCAGTTCTTC | CASSHTGNEQFF
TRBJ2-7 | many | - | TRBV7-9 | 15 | TGTGCCAGCAGCTTATATACCGGGGCAGTCTACGAGCAGTACTTC | CASSLYTGAVYEQYF
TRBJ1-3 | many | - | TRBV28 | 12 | TGTGCCAGCAGTGGCCCTGGGAACACCATATATTTT | CASSGPGNTIYF
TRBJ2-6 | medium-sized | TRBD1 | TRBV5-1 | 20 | TGCGCCAGCAGCTTTGAATTACCGTCAGGGGGCCTTAGTGGGGCCAACGTCCTGACTTTC | CASSFELPSGGLSGANVLTF
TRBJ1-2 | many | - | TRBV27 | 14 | TGTGCCAGCAGTCCACAGGGCGGTGGTGGTGGCTACACCTTC | CASSPQGGGGGYTF
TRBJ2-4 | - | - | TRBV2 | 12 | TGTGCCAGCAGGGACCGTCGTAACATTCAGTACTTC | CASRDRRNIQYF
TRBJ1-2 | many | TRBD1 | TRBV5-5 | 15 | TGTGCCAGCAGCCCTAGGACAGGGGAGAACTATGGCTACACCTTC | CASSPRTGENYGYTF
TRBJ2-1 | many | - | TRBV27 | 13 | TGTGCCAGCAGTTTCACAAGTGGAGGTGAGCAGTTCTTC | CASSFTSGGEQFF
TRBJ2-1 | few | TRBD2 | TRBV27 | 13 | TGTGCCAGCACTAGCGGGCCGTACAATGAGCAGTTCTTC | CASTSGPYNEQFF
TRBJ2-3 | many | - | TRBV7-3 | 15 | TGTGCCAGCAGCTTAAACGGGGGGCCTACAGATACGCAGTATTTT | CASSLNGGPTDTQYF
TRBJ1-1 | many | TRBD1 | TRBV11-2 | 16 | TGTGCCAGCAGCGCACCAGGGGGAGTTGGGAACACTGAAGCTTTCTTT | CASSAPGGVGNTEAFF
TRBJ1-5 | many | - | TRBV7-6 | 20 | TGTGCCAGCAGCTTAGCGGAATGGTCCAGGGCCCAAAATAGCAATCAGCCCCAGCATTTT | CASSLAEWSRAQNSNQPQHF
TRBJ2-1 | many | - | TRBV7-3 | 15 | TGTGCCAGCAGCTTAATGTCGGCAGGTAGCAATGAGCAGTTCTTC | CASSLMSAGSNEQFF
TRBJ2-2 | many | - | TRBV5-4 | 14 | TGTGCCAGCAACCTCGTCCCCAACACCGGGGAGCTGTTTTTT | CASNLVPNTGELFF
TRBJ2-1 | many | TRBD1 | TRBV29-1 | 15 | TGCAGCGTGCAGACAGGGCTTCCCTCCTACAATGAGCAGTTCTTC | CSVQTGLPSYNEQFF
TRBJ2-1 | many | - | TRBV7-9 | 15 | TGTGCCAGCAGCTTATGGGGCAGCTCCTACAATGAGCAGTTCTTC | CASSLWGSSYNEQFF
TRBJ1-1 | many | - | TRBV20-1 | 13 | TGCAGTGCGAGGTGGGTTTTCGGCACTGAAGCTTTCTTT | CSARWVFGTEAFF
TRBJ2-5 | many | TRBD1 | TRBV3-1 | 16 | TGTGCCAGCAGCCAATTCCGGACAGGGGGCGGCGAGACCCAGTACTTC | CASSQFRTGGGETQYF
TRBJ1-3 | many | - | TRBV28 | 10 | TGTGCCACCTTCGGGAACACCATATATTTT | CATFGNTIYF
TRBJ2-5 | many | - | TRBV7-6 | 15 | TGTGCCAGCAGCTTAGGCGTGGGAGTACAAGAGACCCAGTACTTC | CASSLGVGVQETQYF
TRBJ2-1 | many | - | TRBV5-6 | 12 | TGTGCCAGCAGCTTACAGGGAAATGAGCAGTTCTTC | CASSLQGNEQFF
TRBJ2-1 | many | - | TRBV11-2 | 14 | TGTGCCAGCAGCTTAAGTACCGGGTTGGCTGAGCAGTTCTTC | CASSLSTGLAEQFF
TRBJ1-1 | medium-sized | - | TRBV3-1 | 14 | TGTGCCAGCAGCTACGGGTGGGTTGGCACTGAAGCTTTCTTT | CASSYGWVGTEAFF
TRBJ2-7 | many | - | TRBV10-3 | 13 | TGTGCCATCAGTTCAGGGATGGGCTACGAGCAGTACTTC | CAISSGMGYEQYF
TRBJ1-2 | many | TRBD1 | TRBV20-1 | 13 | TGCAGGATACTAACAGGGGGGGTCGATGGCTACACCTTC | CRILTGGVDGYTF
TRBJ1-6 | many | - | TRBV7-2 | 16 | TGTGCCAGCCAGGACGGTTCTTGGCAGTTTAATTCACCCCTCCACTTT | CASQDGSWQFNSPLHF
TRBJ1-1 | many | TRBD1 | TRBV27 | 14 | TGTGCCAGCAGTCCAGGGGGGGCAGGCACTGAAGCTTTCTTT | CASSPGGAGTEAFF
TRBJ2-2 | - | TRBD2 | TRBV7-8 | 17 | TGTGCCAGCAGCCCTACCGGGACTAGCGGGGTGACCGGGGAGCTGTTTTTT | CASSPTGTSGVTGELFF
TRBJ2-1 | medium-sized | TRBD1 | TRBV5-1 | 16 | TGCGCCAGCAGCTTTACCCGACAGGGGCGATACAATGAGCAGTTCTTC | CASSFTRQGRYNEQFF
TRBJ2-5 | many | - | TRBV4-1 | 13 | TGCGCCAGCAGCCAAGATAATGGAGAGACCCAGTACTTC | CASSQDNGETQYF
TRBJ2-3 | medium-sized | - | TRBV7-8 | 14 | TGTGCCAGCAGCCACTTGGGCCTCACAGATACGCAGTATTTT | CASSHLGLTDTQYF
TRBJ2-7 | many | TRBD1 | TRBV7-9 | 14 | TGTGCCAGCAGTCTGGCTGGGACAGCCTACGAGCAGTACTTC | CASSLAGTAYEQYF
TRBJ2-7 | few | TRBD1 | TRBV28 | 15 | TGTGCCAGCAGTCGAGGGGACAGGGAGCTTGTCGAGCAGTACTTC | CASSRGDRELVEQYF
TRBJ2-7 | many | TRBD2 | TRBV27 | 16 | TGTGCCAGCAGCGCCAGTCTAGCGGGGGTTACCTACGAGCAGTACTTC | CASSASLAGVTYEQYF
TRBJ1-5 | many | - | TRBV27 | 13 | TGTGCCTGCGGCCTAGGCGCTTTAAAGCCCCAGCATTTT | CACGLGALKPQHF